The present T cell receptor (beta chain) was sequenced within a study of spatial heterogeneity in lung cancer. Findings of the study overall: One measure, the expanded intratumoral alpha and beta TCR count, tracked tumor mutation counts.

There are 18 residues in the CDR3. In germline, CDR1 is SGHAT, CDR2 FQNNGV. V lost 4 bases to trimming and J lost 3 bases; unmatched junction nucleotides: 16. This clonotype was detected only a few times. Antigen unknown. One entry per CDR3 protein results from TCRdb running MiXCR on the 5' RACE reads. The repertoire holds approximately 10,000 distinct CDR3 sequences, 5% to 6.5% seen once, with approximately 13% in the top ten. Time point indicated: sample taken at primary tumor resection. Sample: lung tumor tissue, taken at surgery. This rearrangement joins TRBV11-2 to TRBJ2-3; 7 nucleotides match TRBD2. This sequence originates from a male donor with early-stage non-small cell lung cancer. The chain's CDR3 is CASSSNTFAGEVTDTQYF. CDR3 in DNA: TGTGCCAGCAGCTCGAATACGTTCGCGGGAGAGGTGACAGATACGCAGTATTTT.